This entry describes one TCR beta chain. This clone's antigen is unknown. No quality values exist for individual bases; no much larger clone is one base distant. These data come from a study of cytomegalovirus exposure and HLA in healthy donors (dated by TCRdb to about 2017). A note on the overall study: According to an earlier analysis of 587 of the donors, some 170 million T cells yielded 100 million or so unique TCR beta sequences and about 300 Gb of sequence data. Around 330 gigabases of sequencing data and approximately 92 million unique TCR sequences made up an early release that covered several hundred HLA-typed donors. The genetic ancestry cluster associated with self-reported Caucasian donors included roughly 84% of the approximately 400 genotyped donors. The study aimed to test whether cataloging public T cell receptors could reveal signatures of past pathogen exposure. The study profiled the T cell repertoires of 550 to 700 subjects by immunosequencing and related them to cytomegalovirus serostatus. A separate validation cohort of roughly 120 different subjects was used in addition to the approximately 670-subject first cohort. The study combined high-throughput TCR immunosequencing, statistical association of individual TCRs with disease status, and machine learning to predict cytomegalovirus infection status. In a later analysis, previously published TCR beta repertoires from 550 to 700 donors were re-analyzed and high-resolution HLA genotyping was added so that TCR occurrence patterns could be studied. Rather than using new phenotypic data, the later analysis identified candidate immune exposures from TCR beta sequences and from how often those sequences occurred across donors. To decide whether each TCR beta V gene segment behaved as functional or pseudogenic, an earlier analysis of some 570 of the donors relied on high-throughput TCR beta sequencing. Donor age, sex, ethnicity and CMV serostatus were compiled together with the repertoire data. In a later genetic analysis, genome-wide SNP genotypes for about 55% of the roughly 700 donors were used, and that subset was treated as a discovery cohort. Every repertoire in the discovery cohort had been generated on one and the same sequencing platform. HLA typing covered class I and class II loci at four-digit resolution. Typing coverage differed by locus: A, B, C, DRB1 and DQB1 were typed in about 620-630 donors, DQA1 in about 510, DPA1 in 600 to 610, and DPB1 in roughly 450. Roughly 5 DR-DQ haplotypes were handled as single units for association and clustering because linkage in the cohort was strong. Across 398 genotyped donors of the cohort, an average of about 200,000 unique TCR beta nucleotide sequences per donor were sequenced, and roughly a sixth of those sequences were non-productive. Results the study describes overall, beyond this receptor: A later analysis found that TCR association rates varied across HLA loci, with DRB1 alleles showing the most associated TCRs and HLA-C alleles the fewest. This cohort had only TCR beta chains sequenced, and the lack of alpha or paired-chain data limited which features could be detected. An earlier analysis of approximately 540 of the donors showed that most TCR beta V segments appeared in productive rearrangements either about 87% or about 30% of the time, which broadly matched IMGT annotations. Compared with equally common non-associated chains, HLA-associated TCR beta chains in a later analysis were more clonally expanded and had lower generation probabilities. In both the original and validation cohorts, the classifier was reported to diagnose cytomegalovirus status with high specificity and sensitivity. A later analysis reported that several top co-occurrence clusters appeared linked to parvovirus B19, influenza, CMV and Epstein-Barr virus. The authors suggested that the approach could potentially be extended to other disease states and immunological phenotypes. A further reported finding was that TCR beta sequences accurately predicted the HLA-A and HLA-B alleles for most subjects in the first cohort. Because HLA typing was unavailable for some donors at each locus, only the typed subset was used in association tests. Presence/absence analyses assumed roughly uniform sequencing depth across donors, an assumption that may not hold. A few of the identified cytomegalovirus-associated TCR beta chains were confirmed in vitro to be specific for cytomegalovirus antigens. When HLA alleles, especially DR and DQ, strongly co-occurred, attributing TCR associations to individual alleles was difficult. Immune exposure information for the cohort was limited to CMV serostatus. About 17 rarely observed V segments, including chromosome 9 orphons, were excluded from the earlier analysis of 550 to 700 of the donors because counts were too low. Most TCR sequences were observed very rarely across donors, whereas some public TCRs were present in many individuals. Most CMV-associated TCR beta chains appeared to be HLA-restricted in a later analysis, and the HLA associations seemed to be driven largely by CMV exposure. At a false discovery rate of 0.05, a later analysis linked under 20,000 TCR beta sequences to specific HLA alleles. Correlated functional status among segregating V segments might reflect linkage disequilibrium, but an unknown experimental factor could not be ruled out. In the study, around 160 TCR beta chains were listed as associated with cytomegalovirus. According to a later genetic analysis, donors in an Asian-associated ancestry cluster had fewer N-insertions in productive TCRs than the approximately 710-donor mean. V-gene and J-gene trimming of TCR beta chains was associated with a missense DCLRE1C variant in a later genetic analysis, and the association was replicated in an independent cohort. Because the 87-base-pair reads could not distinguish some IMGT-functional V segments, including TRBV6-2 and TRBV6-3, those segments were excluded. The sequencing pipeline was judged likely to have produced a cluster of highly shared sequence variants as a technical artifact.

The cohort was made up of several hundred healthy bone marrow donors. Cohort members were all nominally healthy when sampled, although unrecorded immune exposures were likely present. The donor tested CMV seropositive, placing the donor among the 250 to 350 seropositive members of the cohort. A peripheral blood sample was collected from each donor, and TCR beta sequencing was performed on peripheral blood mononuclear cells. The Qiagen DNeasy Blood Extraction Kit was used to extract genomic DNA from the blood cell samples. Library method: the immunoSEQ multiplex PCR assay. For the multiplex PCR, a mixture combining 60 forward primers for TCR Vbeta segments and 13 reverse primers for TCR Jbeta segments was used. The CDR3 region of rearranged TCR beta genes was amplified from genomic DNA by a multiplex PCR assay. Amplified TCR beta libraries were sequenced as 87-base-pair reads on the Illumina HiSeq System. Per the authors' processing: Across the 700 or so repertoires, a later analysis counted 60 million to 90 million unique TCR beta chains, roughly 11 million of which were shared by at least two donors. Raw reads were error-corrected and collapsed into unique sequences by a nearest-neighbor algorithm in which closely related sequences were merged to remove PCR and sequencing errors. Alignment of CDR3 sequences to IMGT reference sequences was used to assign V, D and J gene segments. For a sequence to be retained, a match of at least six nucleotides to both a V gene segment and a J gene segment was required. Rearrangements were called productive when the CDR3 lacked stop codons and stayed in frame with V and J; all others were non-productive. CDR3 was defined according to IMGT convention as the region running from the second conserved V-encoded cysteine to the conserved J-encoded phenylalanine. The earlier analysis of about 560 of the donors excluded any sequence lacking an unambiguous match to a single V gene segment. An earlier analysis of 587 of the donors called V segments functional above 56.7% productive rearrangements and segregating when the between-donor standard deviation exceeded 5%. To diagnose cytomegalovirus status from the catalog of TCR beta chain sequences, a statistical classification framework was built. V and J gene assignment, in a later analysis, came from comparing TCR nucleotide sequences with IMGT/GENE-DB human TR gene sequences. A later analysis assigned CDR3 sequences and most-parsimonious VDJ recombination scenarios with the TCRdist pipeline. A later analysis defined each TCR beta chain by its CDR3 amino acid sequence plus V-gene family, and excluded reads lacking a unique V-gene family. In a later analysis, 500 to 700 highly shared, low-generation-probability nucleotide sequences were removed to address suspected cross-contamination and a sequencing artifact. In a later analysis, a clonal expansion index for each public chain was calculated from normalized within-repertoire ranks of inferred template counts. In a later analysis, generation probabilities were computed using a VDJ recombination model fitted to out-of-frame rearrangements, and the results were checked against IGoR. In a later analysis, TCR-TCR, TCR-HLA and TCR-CMV co-occurrence was scored with hypergeometric tests, and a repertoire-size bias correction was applied to TCR pairs. To estimate false discovery rates, a later analysis permuted the HLA or CMV assignments 20 times. In a later analysis, co-occurring TCRs were grouped using DBSCAN, with TCRdist sequence similarity added in when clustering inside HLA-allele-positive subsets. Co-occurrence clustering excluded repertoires with fewer than 30,000 or more than 120,000 public chains, plus five with anomalous nucleotide sharing. TCRdb limited this immuneACCESS table to in-frame rearrangements with V and J called. A share of clones is missing; checked studies link under half to unresolved V genes, and the rest is unexplained. V and J calls and clone size come straight from that table; D and trimming were deduced from the DNA. The sample table contains some 170,000 clones; only one count was recorded for roughly four fifths of them. 4.9% of the sample is held by the ten biggest clonotypes.

V has 0 bases trimmed and J has 12 bases trimmed; junction bases matching no gene number 9. CDR3 length: 14 amino acids, cysteine to phenylalanine. Solely the CDR3 DNA is kept, with 42 bases framed from the first base. CDR1 LGHNA and CDR2 YSLEER were looked up in the germline V gene. Sequenced input: PBMCs. This receptor was obtained from a woman younger than 30 in good health and CMV-seropositive. The V and J segments used are TRBV4-3 and TRBJ2-3; TRBD1 aligns with 7 central bases. In nucleotides, the sequence is TGCGCCAGCAGCCAAGACCAGAACAGGGGACGTCAGTATTTT. Its translation is CASSQDQNRGRQYF.